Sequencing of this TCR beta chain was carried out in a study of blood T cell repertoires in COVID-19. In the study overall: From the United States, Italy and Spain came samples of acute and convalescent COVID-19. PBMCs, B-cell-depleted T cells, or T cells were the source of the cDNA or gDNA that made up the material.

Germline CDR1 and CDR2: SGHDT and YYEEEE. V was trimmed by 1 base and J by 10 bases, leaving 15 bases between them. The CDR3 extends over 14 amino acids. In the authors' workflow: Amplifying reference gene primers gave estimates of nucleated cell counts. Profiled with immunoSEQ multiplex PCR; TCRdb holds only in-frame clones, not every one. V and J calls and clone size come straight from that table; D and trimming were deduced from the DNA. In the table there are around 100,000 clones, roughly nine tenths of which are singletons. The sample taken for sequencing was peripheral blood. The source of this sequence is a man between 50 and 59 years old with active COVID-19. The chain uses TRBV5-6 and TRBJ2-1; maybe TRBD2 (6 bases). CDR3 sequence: CASSLPPGGGEQFF. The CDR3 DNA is TGTGCCAGCAGCTTGCCCCCCGGGGGTGGCGAGCAGTTCTTC. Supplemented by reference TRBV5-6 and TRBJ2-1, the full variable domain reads DAGVTQSPTHLIKTRGQQVTLRCSPKSGHDTVSWYQQALGQGPQFIFQYYEEEERQRGNFPDRFSGHQFPNYSSELNVNALLLGDSALYLCASSLPPGGGEQFFGPGTRLTVL.